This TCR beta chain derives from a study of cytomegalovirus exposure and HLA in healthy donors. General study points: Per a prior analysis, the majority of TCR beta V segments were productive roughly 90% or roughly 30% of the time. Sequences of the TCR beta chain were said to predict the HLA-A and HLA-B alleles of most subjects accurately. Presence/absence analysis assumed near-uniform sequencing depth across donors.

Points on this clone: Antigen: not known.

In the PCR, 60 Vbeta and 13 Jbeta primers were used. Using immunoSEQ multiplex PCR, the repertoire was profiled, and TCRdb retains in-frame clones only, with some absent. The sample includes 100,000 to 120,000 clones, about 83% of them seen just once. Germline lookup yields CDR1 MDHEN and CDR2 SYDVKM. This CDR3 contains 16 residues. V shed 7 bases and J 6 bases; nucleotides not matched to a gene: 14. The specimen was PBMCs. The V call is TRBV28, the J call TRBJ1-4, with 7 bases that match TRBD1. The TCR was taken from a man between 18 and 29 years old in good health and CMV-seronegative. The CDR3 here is CASIQAGDSAYEKLFF. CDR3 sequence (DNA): TGTGCCAGCATCCAGGCCGGGGACAGCGCGTATGAAAAACTGTTTTTT.